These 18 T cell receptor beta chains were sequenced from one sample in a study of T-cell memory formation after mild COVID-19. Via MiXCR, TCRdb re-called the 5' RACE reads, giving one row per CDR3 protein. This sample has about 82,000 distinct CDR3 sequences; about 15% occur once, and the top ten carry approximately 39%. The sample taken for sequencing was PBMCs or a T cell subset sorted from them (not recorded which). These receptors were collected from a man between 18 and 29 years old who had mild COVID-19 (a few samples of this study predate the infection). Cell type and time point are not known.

In nucleotides, the CDR3 is TGTGCCAGCAGTGGACAGGAAAACATTCAGTACTTC. Translated, it gives CASSGQENIQYF. The chain recombines TRBV2 with TRBJ2-4; D might be TRBD1 (6 bases). Germline lookup yields CDR1 SNHLY and CDR2 FYNNEI. Trimming shortened V by 4 bases and J by 5 bases, and 6 bases separated the two germline ends. This CDR3 is 12 amino acids long.

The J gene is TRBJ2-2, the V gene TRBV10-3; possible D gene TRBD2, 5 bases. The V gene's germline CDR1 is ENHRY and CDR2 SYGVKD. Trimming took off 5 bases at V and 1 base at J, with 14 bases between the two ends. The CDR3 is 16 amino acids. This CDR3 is CAISPRLPENTGELFF. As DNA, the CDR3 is TGTGCCATCAGTCCAAGACTACCCGAGAACACCGGGGAGCTGTTTTTT.

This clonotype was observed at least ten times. CDR3 region: CASSLALADEQYF. The DNA for the CDR3 is TGTGCCAGCAGCTTAGCCCTAGCGGACGAGCAGTACTTC. This chain connects TRBV7-8 to TRBJ2-7; 7 bases are shared with TRBD2. J was trimmed by 5 bases and V by 0 bases; bases with no gene match: 1. CDR1 and CDR2 from the germline V gene are SGHVS and FQNEAQ. This CDR3 comprises 13 residues.

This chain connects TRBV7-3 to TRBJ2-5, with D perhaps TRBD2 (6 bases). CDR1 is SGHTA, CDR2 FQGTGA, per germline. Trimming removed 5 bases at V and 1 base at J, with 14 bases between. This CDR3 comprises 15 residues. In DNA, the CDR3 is TGTGCCAGCAGCGAAATTCCGGGACTCCAAGAGACCCAGTACTTC. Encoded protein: CASSEIPGLQETQYF. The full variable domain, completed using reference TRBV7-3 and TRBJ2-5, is GAGVSQTPSNKVTEKGKYVELRCDPISGHTALYWYRQSLGQGPEFLIYFQGTGAADDSGLPNDRFFAVRPEGSVSTLKIQRTERGDSAVYLCASSEIPGLQETQYFGPGTRLLVL.

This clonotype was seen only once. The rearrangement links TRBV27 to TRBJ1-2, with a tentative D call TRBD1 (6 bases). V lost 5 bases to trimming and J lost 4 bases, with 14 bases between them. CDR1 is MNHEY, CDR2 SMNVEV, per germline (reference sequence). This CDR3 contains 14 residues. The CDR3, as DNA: TGTGCCAGCAGTCCAAGGACAGTTGGCTATGGCTACACCTTC. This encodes CASSPRTVGYGYTF.

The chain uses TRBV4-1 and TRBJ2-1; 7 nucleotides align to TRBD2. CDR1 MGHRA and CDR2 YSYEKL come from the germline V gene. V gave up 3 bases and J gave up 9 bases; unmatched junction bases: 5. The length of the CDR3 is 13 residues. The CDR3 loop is CASSHPPGGEQFF. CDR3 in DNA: TGCGCCAGCAGCCATCCTCCGGGGGGTGAGCAGTTCTTC.

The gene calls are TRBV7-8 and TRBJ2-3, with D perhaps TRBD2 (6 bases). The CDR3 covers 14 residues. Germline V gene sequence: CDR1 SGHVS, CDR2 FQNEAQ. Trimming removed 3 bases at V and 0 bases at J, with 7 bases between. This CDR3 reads CASSFGTSTDTQYF. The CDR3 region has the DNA TGTGCCAGCAGCTTCGGGACTAGCACAGATACGCAGTATTTT.

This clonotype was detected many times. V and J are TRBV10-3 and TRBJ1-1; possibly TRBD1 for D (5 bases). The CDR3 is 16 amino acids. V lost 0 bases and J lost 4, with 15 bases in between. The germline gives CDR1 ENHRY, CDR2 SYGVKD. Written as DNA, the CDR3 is TGTGCCATCAGTGAGTCGAGGCAGGGCGGAGGCACTGAAGCTTTCTTT. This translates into CAISESRQGGGTEAFF.

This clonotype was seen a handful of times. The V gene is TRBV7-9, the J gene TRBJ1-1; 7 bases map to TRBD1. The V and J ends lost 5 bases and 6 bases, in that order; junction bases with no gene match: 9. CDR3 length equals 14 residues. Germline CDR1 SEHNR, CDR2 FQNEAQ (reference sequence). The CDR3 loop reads CASSQDREAAEAFF. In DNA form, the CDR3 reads TGTGCCAGCAGCCAAGACAGGGAGGCAGCTGAAGCTTTCTTT.

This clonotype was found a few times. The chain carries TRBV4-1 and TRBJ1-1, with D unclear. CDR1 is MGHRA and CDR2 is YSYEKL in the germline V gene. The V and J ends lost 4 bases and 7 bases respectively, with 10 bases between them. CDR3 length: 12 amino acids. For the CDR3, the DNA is TGCGCCAGCAGCCGGGCGGACGGTGAAGCTTTCTTT. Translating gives CASSRADGEAFF.

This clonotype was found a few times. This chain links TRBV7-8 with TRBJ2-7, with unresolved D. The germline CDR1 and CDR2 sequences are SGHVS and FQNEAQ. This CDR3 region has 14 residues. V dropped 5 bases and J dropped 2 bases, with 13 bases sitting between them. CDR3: CASSPSGETYEQYF. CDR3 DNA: TGTGCCAGCAGCCCCTCTGGAGAAACCTACGAGCAGTACTTC.

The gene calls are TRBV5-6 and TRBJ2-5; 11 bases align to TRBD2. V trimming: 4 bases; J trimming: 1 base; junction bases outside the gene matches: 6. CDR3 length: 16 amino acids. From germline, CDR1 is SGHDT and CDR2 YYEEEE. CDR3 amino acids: CASSGSGLAVQETQYF. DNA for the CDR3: TGTGCCAGCAGCGGATCGGGACTAGCGGTCCAAGAGACCCAGTACTTC.

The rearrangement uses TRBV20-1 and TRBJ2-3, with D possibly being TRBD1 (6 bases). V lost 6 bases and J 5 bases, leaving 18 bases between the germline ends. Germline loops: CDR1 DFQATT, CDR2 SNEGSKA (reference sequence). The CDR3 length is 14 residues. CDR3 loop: CSAPGVGVGDTQYF. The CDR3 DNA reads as TGCAGTGCCCCAGGGGTCGGGGTAGGAGATACGCAGTATTTT.

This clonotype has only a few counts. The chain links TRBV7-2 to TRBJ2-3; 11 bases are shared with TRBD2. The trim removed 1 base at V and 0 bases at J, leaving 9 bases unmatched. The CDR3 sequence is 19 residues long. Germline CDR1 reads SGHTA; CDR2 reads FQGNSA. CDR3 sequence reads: CASSLGLAGGGDSTDTQYF. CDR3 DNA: TGTGCCAGCAGCTTAGGGCTAGCGGGGGGCGGTGATAGCACAGATACGCAGTATTTT.

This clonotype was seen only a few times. The CDR3 reads CATTGKTGQSYEQYV. CDR3 sequence (DNA): TGTGCCACCACCGGTAAGACAGGGCAGTCCTACGAGCAGTACGTC. This chain connects TRBV24-1 to TRBJ2-7, with TRBD1 matching over 7 bases. The J segment lost 1 base and the V segment lost 8 bases, leaving 10 bases of the junction unmatched. The germline V gene has CDR1 KGHDR and CDR2 SFDVKD. The CDR3 runs to 15 residues.

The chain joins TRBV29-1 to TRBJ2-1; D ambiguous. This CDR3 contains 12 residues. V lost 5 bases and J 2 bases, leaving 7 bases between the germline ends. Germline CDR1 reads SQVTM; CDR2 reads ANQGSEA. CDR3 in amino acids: CSVRGAYNEQFF. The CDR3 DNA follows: TGCAGCGTTCGTGGGGCCTACAATGAGCAGTTCTTC.

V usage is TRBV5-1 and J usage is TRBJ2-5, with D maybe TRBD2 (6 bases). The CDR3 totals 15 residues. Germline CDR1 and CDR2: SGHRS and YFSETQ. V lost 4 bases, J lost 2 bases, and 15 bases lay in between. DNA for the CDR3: TGCGCCAGCAGCCCCAACCCGGGACTGCAAGAGACCCAGTACTTC. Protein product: CASSPNPGLQETQYF.

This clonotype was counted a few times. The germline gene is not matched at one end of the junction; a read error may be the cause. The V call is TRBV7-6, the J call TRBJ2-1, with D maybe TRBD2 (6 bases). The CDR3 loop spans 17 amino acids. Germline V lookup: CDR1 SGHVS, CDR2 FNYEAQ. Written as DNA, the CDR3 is TGTGCCAGCAGCCTTTACTTGGGGCGGGACTCCGACAATGAGCAGTTCTTC. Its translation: CASSLYLGRDSDNEQFF.